Included here is one TCR beta chain sequence, with context. With V trimmed by 2 bases and J by 0 bases, 12 bases remained unmatched. Looked up from germline, CDR1 is MDHEN and CDR2 is SYDVKM. The CDR3 sequence is 19 residues long. This sample is drawn from a study of cytomegalovirus exposure and HLA in healthy donors. PCR primers comprised 60 Vbeta and 13 Jbeta primers. In the original processing: Roughly 76 million unique TCR beta chains, about 10 million of them shared, were counted by a later analysis. Assay: immunoSEQ multiplex PCR; the TCRdb copy retains only in-frame clones and omits some. V and J calls plus clone size are reproduced from that table; the DNA served to infer D and trimming. Seen in this sample are approximately 110,000 clones; the ten most common clones hold around 7%.

The origin of this receptor is a man in his forties or fifties in good health and CMV-seropositive. This rearrangement joins TRBV28 to TRBJ2-5; 10 bases fit TRBD2. The sequenced sample consisted of PBMCs. The CDR3 reads CASSLRLAGLENYQETQYF. CDR3 DNA: TGTGCCAGCAGTTTACGACTAGCGGGCCTCGAAAACTACCAAGAGACCCAGTACTTC.